This TCR beta chain is from a study of breast tumors, draining lymph nodes, adjacent tissues. Trimming left V 2 bases short and J 7 bases short, with 24 bases between. The CDR3 has 17 residues. CDR1 and CDR2 (germline): GTSNPN, SVGIG (reference sequence). Regarding the study as a whole: Luminal-like breast cancer showed significantly higher tumor–nontumor repertoire similarity than basal-like.

Axillary draining lymph nodes of breast cancer patients supplied the node samples. As concerns this clonotype: The antigen is not known.

TCRdb ran MiXCR on the multiplex PCR reads and lists one entry per CDR3 protein. The repertoire has 120,000 to 150,000 distinct CDR3 sequences, approximately 32% of them found once; the top ten carry under 2.5%. The sequencing input was axillary lymph node tissue. The sequence was collected from a female donor with breast cancer. Some clones in this sample may be carry-over from other donors' samples. The chain is built from TRBV30 and TRBJ2-1; tentative D call: TRBD2 (5 bases). CDR3 bases: TGTGCCTGGAGTCCCGACATACTAGTTTTATCGGCGAATGAGCAGTTCTTC. This codes for CAWSPDILVLSANEQFF.